This T cell receptor (beta chain) came from a study of blood T cell repertoires in COVID-19. Study at large: Researchers got acute and convalescent COVID-19 samples from the United States, Italy and Spain. Nucleic acid was either cDNA or gDNA, and it came from T cells, B-cell-depleted T cells, or PBMCs.

Seattle researchers signed up patients amid active infection and tracked them longitudinally. The CDR3 runs 15 residues. CDR1 MRHNA and CDR2 SNTAGT come from the germline V gene. Trimming took 7 bases from V and 2 from J; bases not matched to a gene: 9. Original processing notes: Estimation of nucleated cell counts relied on the amplification of reference gene primers. The repertoire was sequenced with immunoSEQ multiplex PCR; TCRdb's copy has only in-frame clones and lacks some. V and J calls and clone size are copied from that table; D and trimming were computed from the DNA. The table lists about 250,000 clones, about 91% of them singletons.

The chain recombines TRBV6-4 with TRBJ2-7; 9 bases are shared with TRBD1. Sequenced input: peripheral blood. This TCR came from a woman aged 25 to 39 with COVID-19, enrolled during active disease. The CDR3 protein is CASISETGGTYEQYV. In DNA, the CDR3 is TGTGCCAGCATCTCGGAGACAGGGGGAACCTACGAGCAGTACGTC.